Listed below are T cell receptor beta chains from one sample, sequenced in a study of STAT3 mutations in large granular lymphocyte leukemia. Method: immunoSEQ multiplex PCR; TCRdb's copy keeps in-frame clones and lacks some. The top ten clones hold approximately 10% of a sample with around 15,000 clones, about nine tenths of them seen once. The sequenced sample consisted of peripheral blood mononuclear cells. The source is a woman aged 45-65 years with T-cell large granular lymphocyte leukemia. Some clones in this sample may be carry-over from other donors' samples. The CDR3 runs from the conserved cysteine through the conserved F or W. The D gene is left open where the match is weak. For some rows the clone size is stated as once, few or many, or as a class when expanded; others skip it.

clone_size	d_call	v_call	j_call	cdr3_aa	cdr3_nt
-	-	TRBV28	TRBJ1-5	CASSLRGRRNQPQHF	TGTGCCAGCAGTTTAAGGGGAAGGCGCAATCAGCCCCAGCATTTT
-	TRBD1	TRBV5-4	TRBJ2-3	CASSYGQDPYRTDTQYF	TGTGCCAGCAGTTACGGACAGGACCCATACCGCACAGATACGCAGTATTTT
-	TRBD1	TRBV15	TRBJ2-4	CATSRGDGKGANIQYF	TGTGCCACCAGCAGAGGGGATGGGAAGGGGGCAAACATTCAGTACTTC
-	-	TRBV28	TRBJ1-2	CATDPHAGVGYGYTF	TGTGCCACCGACCCCCATGCGGGGGTGGGGTATGGCTACACCTTC
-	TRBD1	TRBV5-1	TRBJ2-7	CASSTGTGNHEQYF	TGCGCCAGCAGCACCGGGACAGGAAACCACGAGCAGTACTTC
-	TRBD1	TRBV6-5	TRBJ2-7	CASSSPGQRPYEQYF	TGTGCCAGCAGTTCCCCGGGACAGAGACCTTACGAGCAGTACTTC
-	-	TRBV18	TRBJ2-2	CASSPSTGSTGELFF	TGTGCCAGCTCACCGTCGACGGGAAGCACCGGGGAGCTGTTTTTT
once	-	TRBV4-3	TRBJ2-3	CASSQDRGTDTQYF	TGCGCCAGCAGCCAAGACAGGGGCACAGATACGCAGTATTTT
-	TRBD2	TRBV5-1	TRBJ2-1	CASSPRGLAGERQFF	TGCGCCAGCAGCCCGAGGGGATTAGCGGGAGAAAGGCAGTTCTTC
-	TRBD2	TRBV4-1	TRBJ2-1	CASSQEASGSYNEQFF	TGCGCCAGCAGCCAAGAGGCTAGCGGGAGTTACAATGAGCAGTTCTTC
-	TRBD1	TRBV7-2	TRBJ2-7	CASSWTGYEQYF	TGTGCCAGCAGCTGGACAGGGTACGAGCAGTACTTC
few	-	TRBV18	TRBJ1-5	CASSRENNQPQHF	TGTGCCAGCTCACGGGAAAATAATCAGCCCCAGCATTTT
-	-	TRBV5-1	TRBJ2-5	CASSLDQETQYF	TGCGCCAGCAGCTTGGATCAAGAGACCCAGTACTTC
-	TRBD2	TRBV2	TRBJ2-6	CAGKTSGRAGGANVLTF	TGTGCCGGGAAAACTAGCGGGAGGGCCGGTGGGGCCAACGTCCTGACTTTC
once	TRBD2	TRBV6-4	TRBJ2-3	CASARLAGRTDTQYF	TGTGCCAGCGCCCGACTAGCGGGACGCACAGATACGCAGTATTTT
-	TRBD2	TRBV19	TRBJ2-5	CASTVTSGQETQYF	TGTGCCAGTACGGTGACTAGCGGACAAGAGACCCAGTACTTC
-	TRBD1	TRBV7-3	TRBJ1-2	CASSLGTGYDSTF	TGTGCCAGCAGCTTGGGGACAGGGTACGATTCCACCTTC
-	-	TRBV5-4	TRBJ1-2	CASSPGGARFSGYGYTF	TGTGCCAGCAGTCCTGGGGGAGCTAGATTCTCGGGGTATGGCTACACCTTC